Following are 20 T cell receptor beta chains from one sample sequenced in a study of blood T cells in healthy people across ages. PCR was performed a second time for about 7 to 11 cycles using a sample-barcoded 5' primer and a J-beta primer mix. TCRdb re-derived calls from the 5' RACE reads in MiXCR, one entry per CDR3 protein. The table shows about 1.8 million distinct CDR3 sequences, with roughly 50% occurring only once. Sequencing was performed on blood. The receptors were gathered from a woman between 35 and 50 years old in good health.

The chain combines TRBV28 with TRBJ1-2, with D unresolved. The length of the CDR3 is 11 residues. The germline V gene encodes CDR1 MDHEN and CDR2 SYDVKM. Trimming removed 2 bases from V and 6 bases from J, with 4 bases in between. This chain's CDR3 is CASSLVHGYTF. The CDR3 region has the DNA TGTGCCAGCAGTTTAGTCCATGGCTACACCTTC.

The table lists this clonotype with a few counts. The chain combines TRBV20-1 with TRBJ2-4, with 7 bases lining up with TRBD1. CDR1 and CDR2 from the germline V gene are DFQATT and SNEGSKA (reference sequence). There are 14 residues in the CDR3. Losses at the gene ends were 6 bases for V and 1 base for J; bases not matched to a gene: 6. CDR3 in amino acids: CSAEKQGAKNIQYF. The CDR3 DNA is TGCAGTGCGGAGAAACAGGGGGCCAAAAACATTCAGTACTTC.

The chain couples TRBV27 to TRBJ2-3; 12 bases match TRBD2. CDR1 MNHEY and CDR2 SMNVEV come from the germline V gene (reference sequence). This CDR3 has 19 amino acids. Trimming cost V 5 bases and J 2 bases; bases outside gene matches: 14. The CDR3 reads CASSPTARGLAGPTDTQYF. The CDR3 nucleotides are TGTGCCAGCAGTCCCACAGCCCGAGGACTAGCGGGACCCACAGATACGCAGTATTTT.

The V gene is TRBV15, the J gene TRBJ2-1; 7 nucleotides align to TRBD2. Germline V lookup: CDR1 LNHNV, CDR2 YYDKDF (reference sequence). This CDR3 region has 14 residues. J gave up 2 bases and V 5 bases, and 3 bases lay outside the gene matches. Here the CDR3 reads CATSEAGPYNEQFF. CDR3 DNA: TGTGCCACCAGCGAAGCGGGACCCTACAATGAGCAGTTCTTC.

This clonotype was seen only once. The chain has TRBV6-2 or TRBV6-3 and TRBJ2-2; TRBD1 agrees at 9 bases. The CDR3 has 16 amino acids. Germline-derived CDR1 and CDR2 are MNHEY and SVGEGT. V lost 5 bases, J lost 3 bases, and 7 bases stayed unmatched. This chain's CDR3 is CASSAPGQGYTGELFF. As DNA, the CDR3 is TGTGCCAGCAGTGCCCCGGGACAGGGCTACACCGGGGAGCTGTTTTTT.

V is TRBV28 and J is TRBJ2-4; 7 nucleotides match TRBD1. The J call may be faulty, since TRBJ2-7 better matches the DNA end. CDR1 is MDHEN and CDR2 is SYDVKM in the germline V gene. There are 15 residues in the CDR3. For the CDR3, the DNA is TGTGCCAGCACCGAGACAGACAGGGACTCCTACGAGCAGTACTTC. This encodes CASTETDRDSYEQYF.

The chain carries TRBV11-2 and TRBJ2-5, with D possibly TRBD1 on 5 matching bases. V lost 2 bases and J lost 3, with 10 bases in between. CDR1 and CDR2 from the germline V gene are SGHAT and FQNNGV. The length of the CDR3 is 14 residues. CDR3 in amino acids: CASSLLDTKETQYF. The CDR3 DNA reads as TGTGCCAGCAGCTTATTGGACACGAAAGAGACCCAGTACTTC.

The J gene is TRBJ2-1, the V gene TRBV4-2; TRBD2 matches 7 bases. J lost 8 bases, V lost 1 base, and 11 bases had no gene match. The CDR3 consists of 16 residues. Germline CDR1 is LGHNA and CDR2 is YNFKEQ. The CDR3 DNA reads TGTGCCAGCAGCCAAGTTGGCGGGGGATTTCCCGATGAGCAGTTCTTC. Translating it yields CASSQVGGGFPDEQFF.

The chain joins TRBV29-1 to TRBJ2-3, with D hard to call. The length of the CDR3 is 15 residues. Trimming took off 1 base at V and 2 bases at J, with 13 bases between the two ends. Germline loops: CDR1 SQVTM, CDR2 ANQGSEA. CDR3 protein: CSVEGAKRVTDTQYF. The DNA of the CDR3 is TGCAGCGTTGAAGGCGCTAAGCGTGTCACAGATACGCAGTATTTT.

The rearrangement uses TRBV4-2 and TRBJ2-1; TRBD2 matches at 12 bases. CDR3 length: 21 residues. V shed 0 bases, J shed 3 bases, and the junction held 15 bases outside the gene matches. Germline-derived CDR1 and CDR2 are LGHNA and YNFKEQ. The CDR3 DNA sequence: TGTGCCAGCAGCCAAGATGACGGTGGGCTAGCGGGGGGGCGTTTCTACAATGAGCAGTTCTTC. It is translated as CASSQDDGGLAGGRFYNEQFF.

As for this clonotype: This may arise from a read error, as a much more abundant clone is one base away. The rearrangement links TRBV29-1 to TRBJ2-1; D gene unclear. The CDR3 extends over 11 amino acids. From germline, CDR1 is SQVTM and CDR2 ANQGSEA. Trimming stripped 3 bases from V and 12 bases from J, with 12 bases between. CDR3 sequence (DNA): TGCAGCGTTGAGGTTCTGGCTGGGCAGTTCTTC. It specifies CSVEVLAGQFF.

The chain has TRBV6-1 and TRBJ2-5; perhaps TRBD2 as D (7 bases). Trimming left V 7 bases short and J 7 bases short, with 19 bases between. The length of the CDR3 is 14 residues. Per the germline V gene, CDR1 is MNHNS and CDR2 is SASEGT. Here the CDR3 DNA reads TGTGCCAGCACGATGGGGGGGCCGGGAGGGACCCAGTACTTC. Amino acids: CASTMGGPGGTQYF.

This clonotype was detected many times. This sequence joins TRBV28 and TRBJ2-6; the D gene is possibly TRBD2 (6 bases). V was pared by 6 bases and J by 0 bases, with 12 bases between. In germline, CDR1 is MDHEN, CDR2 SYDVKM. This CDR3 is 16 amino acids long. The CDR3 sequence: CASSPAGRSGANVLTF. The CDR3 coding sequence is TGTGCCAGCAGCCCAGCGGGTCGCTCTGGGGCCAACGTCCTGACTTTC.

The chain employs TRBV20-1 and TRBJ1-5; D may be TRBD1 (6 bases). The CDR3 sequence is 18 residues long. The V end was cut by 1 base, the J end by 0 bases, with 19 bases between. Germline V lookup: CDR1 DFQATT, CDR2 SNEGSKA (reference sequence). The CDR3 protein is CSARGRTLDRYSNQPQHF. Here the CDR3 DNA reads TGCAGTGCTAGAGGGCGGACACTTGACAGGTATAGCAATCAGCCCCAGCATTTT.

This clonotype was seen a few times. This chain connects TRBV6-2 or TRBV6-3 to TRBJ2-4, with TRBD2 as a possible D gene (6 bases). The CDR3 sequence is 14 residues long. Per germline, CDR1 MNHEY and CDR2 SVGEGT. Trimming shortened V by 6 bases and J by 6 bases, and 15 bases separated the two germline ends. The CDR3 coding sequence is TGTGCCAGCAGAAGACTAGAGATCGGAAACATTCAGTACTTC. Its translation: CASRRLEIGNIQYF.

Worth noting for this clonotype: One base away lies a much larger clone, so this may be a sequencing read error. V and J are TRBV20-1 and TRBJ1-2; D call uncertain. This CDR3 contains 12 residues. CDR1 DFQATT and CDR2 SNEGSKA come from the germline V gene (reference sequence). This chain's CDR3 is CGAAGSVEGYTF. DNA of the CDR3: TGCGGTGCCGCCGGGAGTGTCGAGGGCTACACCTTC.

To note about this clonotype: A junction boundary mismatches the germline segment, possibly from a read error. J is TRBJ2-5 and V is TRBV5-1; perhaps TRBD2 as D (5 bases). The length of the CDR3 is 15 residues. CDR1 and CDR2 from the germline V gene are SGHRS and YFSETQ. The CDR3 here is CASSLVGDLQETQYF. The CDR3 nucleotides read TGCGCCAGCAGTTTGGTCGGGGATCTCCAAGAGACCCAGTACTTC. The variable domain in full, with the rest retrieved from reference TRBV5-1 and TRBJ2-5, is KAGVTQTPRYLIKTRGQQVTLSCSPISGHRSVSWYQQTPGQGLQFLFEYFSETQRNKGNFPGRFSGRQFSNSRSEMNVSTLELGDSALYLCASSLVGDLQETQYFGPGTRLLVL.

This chain joins TRBV6-6 and TRBJ2-5; the D gene is possibly TRBD2 (6 bases). V lost 8 bases and J lost 5, with 18 bases in between. Germline loops: CDR1 MNHNY, CDR2 SVGAGI (reference sequence). The CDR3 contains 14 residues. This CDR3 is CASGTSGGWETQYF. The CDR3 DNA sequence: TGTGCCAGCGGAACTTCTGGGGGGTGGGAGACCCAGTACTTC.

This clonotype was found a few times. This sequence joins TRBV7-2 and TRBJ1-4; a possible D gene is TRBD1 (5 bases). V gave up 1 base and J gave up 8 bases, with 11 bases separating them. The CDR3 totals 14 residues. From germline, CDR1 is SGHTA and CDR2 FQGNSA. The CDR3 DNA reads as TGTGCCAGCAGCTTAGGCTCAGGGAGGGAAAAACTGTTTTTT. The encoded protein is CASSLGSGREKLFF.

V usage is TRBV25-1 and J usage is TRBJ2-1, with D possibly matching TRBD2 (5 bases). The CDR3 spans 13 residues. The V end was cut by 2 bases, the J end by 9 bases, with 11 bases between. Germline CDR1 MGHDK, CDR2 SYGVNS. CDR3 nucleotides: TGTGCCAGCAGTGAACGAGGGAGTGGTGAGCAGTTCTTC. Translating gives CASSERGSGEQFF.